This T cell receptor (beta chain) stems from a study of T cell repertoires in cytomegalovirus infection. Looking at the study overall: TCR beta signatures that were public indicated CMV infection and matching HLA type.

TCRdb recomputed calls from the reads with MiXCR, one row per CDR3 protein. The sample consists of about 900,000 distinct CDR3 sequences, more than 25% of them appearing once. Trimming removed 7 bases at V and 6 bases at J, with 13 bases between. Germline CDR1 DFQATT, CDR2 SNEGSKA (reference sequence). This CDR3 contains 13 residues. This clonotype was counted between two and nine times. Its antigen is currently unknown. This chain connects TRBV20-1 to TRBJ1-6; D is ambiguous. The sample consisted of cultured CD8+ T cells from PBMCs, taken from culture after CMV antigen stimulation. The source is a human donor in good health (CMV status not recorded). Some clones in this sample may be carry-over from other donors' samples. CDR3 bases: TGCAGTGTCCCTTTTCGTCTTAATTCACCCCTCCACTTT. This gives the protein CSVPFRLNSPLHF.